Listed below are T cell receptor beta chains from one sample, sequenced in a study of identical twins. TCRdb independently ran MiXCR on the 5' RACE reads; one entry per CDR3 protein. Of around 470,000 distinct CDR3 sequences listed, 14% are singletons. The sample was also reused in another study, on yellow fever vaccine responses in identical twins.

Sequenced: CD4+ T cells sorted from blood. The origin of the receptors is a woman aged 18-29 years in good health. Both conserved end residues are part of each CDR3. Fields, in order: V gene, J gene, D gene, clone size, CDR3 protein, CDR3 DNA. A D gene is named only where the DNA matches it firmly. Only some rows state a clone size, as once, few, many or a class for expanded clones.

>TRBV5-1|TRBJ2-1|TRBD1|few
CASMTGTESSYNEQFF
TGCGCCAGCATGACCGGGACAGAGAGCTCCTACAATGAGCAGTTCTTC
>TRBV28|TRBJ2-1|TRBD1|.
CASRGQGTYNEQFF
TGTGCCAGCAGAGGACAGGGGACCTACAATGAGCAGTTCTTC
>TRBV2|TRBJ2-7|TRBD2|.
CTCSLRASGGILYEQYF
TGTACCTGCAGTTTAAGGGCTAGCGGGGGGATCCTCTACGAGCAGTACTTC
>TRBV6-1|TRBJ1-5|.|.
CASTGGTASNQPQHF
TGTGCCAGCACCGGAGGTACGGCTAGCAATCAGCCCCAGCATTTT
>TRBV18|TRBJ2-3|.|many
CASSSTGSPDTQYF
TGTGCCAGCTCATCCACCGGCAGTCCAGATACGCAGTATTTT
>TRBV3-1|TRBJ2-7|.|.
CASSQSQDEQYF
TGTGCCAGCAGCCAATCACAGGACGAGCAGTACTTC
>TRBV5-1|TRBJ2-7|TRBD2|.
CASSSGLADTHEQYF
TGCGCCAGCAGCTCGGGACTAGCGGATACGCACGAGCAGTACTTC
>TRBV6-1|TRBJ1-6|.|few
CASRLGLTNSPLHF
TGTGCCAGCAGGCTGGGACTGACGAATTCACCCCTCCACTTT
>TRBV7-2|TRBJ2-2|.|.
CASSLNRAANTGELFF
TGTGCCAGCAGCTTAAACAGGGCGGCGAACACCGGGGAGCTGTTTTTT
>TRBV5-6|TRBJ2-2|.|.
CASSLLIQGGRELFF
TGTGCCAGCAGCCTGCTAATACAGGGTGGTAGGGAGCTGTTTTTT
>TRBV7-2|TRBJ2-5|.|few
CASSLSQPHKTQYF
TGTGCCAGCAGCTTAAGCCAACCTCACAAGACCCAGTACTTC
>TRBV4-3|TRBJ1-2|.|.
CASAGGRGYGYTF
TGCGCCAGCGCCGGGGGCAGAGGCTATGGCTACACCTTC
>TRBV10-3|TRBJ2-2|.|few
CATRGRGGTNTGELFF
TGTGCCACCCGGGGCCGAGGAGGAACGAACACCGGGGAGCTGTTTTTT
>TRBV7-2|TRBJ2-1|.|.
CASSLGSTNEQFF
TGTGCCAGCAGCTTAGGCAGCACAAATGAGCAGTTCTTC
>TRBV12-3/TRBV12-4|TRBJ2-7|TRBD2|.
CASSSSGGPHEQYF
TGTGCCAGCAGTTCTAGCGGGGGGCCCCACGAGCAGTACTTC
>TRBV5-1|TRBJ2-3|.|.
CASSQGDTDTQYF
TGCGCCAGCTCCCAGGGAGACACAGATACGCAGTATTTT
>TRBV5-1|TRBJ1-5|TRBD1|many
CASSLEGQGYQPQHF
TGCGCCAGCAGCTTGGAGGGACAGGGTTATCAGCCCCAGCATTTT
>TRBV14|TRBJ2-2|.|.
CASSPMTAMFANTGELFF
TGTGCCAGCAGCCCCATGACGGCCATGTTCGCGAACACCGGGGAGCTGTTTTTT
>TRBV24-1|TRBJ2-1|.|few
CATSDPAHRDPYNEQFF
TGTGCCACCAGTGATCCCGCCCACCGGGACCCCTACAATGAGCAGTTCTTC
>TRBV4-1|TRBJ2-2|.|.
CASSQEGARTGELFF
TGCGCCAGCAGCCAAGAAGGGGCCCGAACCGGGGAGCTGTTTTTT
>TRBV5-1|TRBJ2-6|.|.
CASSSRTDSGANVLTF
TGCGCCAGCAGCTCGAGGACAGACTCTGGGGCCAACGTCCTGACTTTC
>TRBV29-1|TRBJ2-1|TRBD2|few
CSVKRLAGDENEQFF
TGCAGCGTCAAAAGACTAGCGGGGGACGAAAATGAGCAGTTCTTC
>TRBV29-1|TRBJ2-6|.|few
CSVEDGGGANVLTF
TGCAGCGTTGAAGATGGTGGGGGGGCCAACGTCCTGACTTTC
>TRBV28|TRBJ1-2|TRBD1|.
CASSFGQVVGGYTF
TGTGCCAGCAGTTTCGGACAGGTGGTCGGTGGCTACACCTTC
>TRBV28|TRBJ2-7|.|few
CASSLSRPIEQYF
TGTGCCAGCAGTTTATCTAGACCAATCGAGCAGTACTTC
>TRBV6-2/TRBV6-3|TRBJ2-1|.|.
CASTSTYNEQFF
TGTGCCAGCACGAGCACTTACAATGAGCAGTTCTTC
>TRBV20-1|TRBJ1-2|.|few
CSAAWGDSGYTF
TGCAGTGCCGCCTGGGGGGATAGCGGCTACACCTTC
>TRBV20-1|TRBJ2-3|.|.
CSARQDISTDTQYF
TGCAGTGCTAGACAGGACATAAGCACAGATACGCAGTATTTT
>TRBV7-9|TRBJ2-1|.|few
CASSNVVGNEQFF
TGTGCCAGCAGCAACGTAGTAGGCAATGAGCAGTTCTTC
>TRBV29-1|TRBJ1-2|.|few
CSVGVPGATYGYTF
TGCAGCGTGGGGGTTCCAGGGGCGACATATGGCTACACCTTC
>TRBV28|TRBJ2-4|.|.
CASSSPVGGIIAKNIQYF
TGTGCCAGCAGTTCCCCAGTGGGGGGCATTATAGCCAAAAACATTCAGTACTTC
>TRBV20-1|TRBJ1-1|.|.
CSARVQYIEAFF
TGCAGTGCTAGAGTCCAGTATATTGAAGCTTTCTTT
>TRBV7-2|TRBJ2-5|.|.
CASSLEAQYF
TGTGCCAGCAGCTTAGAGGCCCAGTACTTC
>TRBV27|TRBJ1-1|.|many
CASSLVGRGGTEAFF
TGTGCCAGCAGTTTAGTGGGCAGGGGAGGGACTGAAGCTTTCTTT
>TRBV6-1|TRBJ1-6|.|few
CASSPEPGIPSPLHF
TGTGCCAGCAGTCCTGAACCGGGTATACCTTCACCCCTCCACTTT
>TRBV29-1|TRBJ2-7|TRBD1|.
CSVELRDRVYEQYF
TGCAGCGTTGAACTCCGGGACAGGGTTTATGAGCAGTACTTC
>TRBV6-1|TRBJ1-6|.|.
CASRVRDSPLHF
TGTGCCAGCAGGGTCCGAGATTCACCCCTCCACTTT
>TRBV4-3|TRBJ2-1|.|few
CASSQDFGNEQFF
TGCGCCAGCAGCCAAGATTTTGGAAATGAGCAGTTCTTC
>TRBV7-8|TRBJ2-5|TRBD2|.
CASSPGLAGVGQETQYF
TGTGCCAGCAGCCCAGGACTAGCGGGAGTAGGCCAAGAGACCCAGTACTTC
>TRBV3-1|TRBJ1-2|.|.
CASSQDGKIYGYTF
TGTGCCAGCAGCCAAGATGGGAAGATCTATGGCTACACCTTC
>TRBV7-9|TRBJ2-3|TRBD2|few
CASQPPAGGTDTQYF
TGTGCCAGTCAACCACCAGCGGGGGGGACAGATACGCAGTATTTT
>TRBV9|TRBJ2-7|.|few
CASSVRGTPCF
TGTGCCAGCAGCGTACGCGGGACACCATGCTTC
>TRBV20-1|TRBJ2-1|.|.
CSATRDQFMKNEQFF
TGCAGTGCTACCCGGGACCAATTTATGAAGAATGAGCAGTTCTTC
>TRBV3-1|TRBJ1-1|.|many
CASSQGGVVGAEAFF
TGTGCCAGCAGCCAAGGGGGGGTCGTTGGCGCTGAAGCTTTCTTT
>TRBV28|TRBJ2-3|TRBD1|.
CASSQTRTGTGITDTQYF
TGTGCCAGCAGTCAAACACGAACCGGGACAGGTATCACAGATACGCAGTATTTT
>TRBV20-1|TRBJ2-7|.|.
CSARDVVRTVQYF
TGCAGTGCTAGAGACGTCGTGAGGACCGTACAGTACTTC
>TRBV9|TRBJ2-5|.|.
CASSVRQTYQETQYF
TGTGCCAGCAGCGTAAGACAGACGTACCAAGAGACCCAGTACTTC
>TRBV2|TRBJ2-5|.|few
CASSVWDMGGETQYF
TGTGCCAGCAGTGTTTGGGACATGGGGGGGGAGACCCAGTACTTC
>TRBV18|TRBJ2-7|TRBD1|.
CASSTRDSPRNEQYF
TGTGCCAGCTCAACTAGGGACAGCCCCCGCAACGAGCAGTACTTC
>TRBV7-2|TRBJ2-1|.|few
CASRIGQNEQFF
TGTGCCAGCAGGATTGGACAGAATGAGCAGTTCTTC
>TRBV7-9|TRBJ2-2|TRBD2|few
CASSVTSPNTGELFF
TGTGCCAGCAGCGTGACTAGCCCGAACACCGGGGAGCTGTTTTTT
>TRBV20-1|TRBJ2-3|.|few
CSARPDRPFSTDTQYF
TGCAGTGCTAGACCGGACCGCCCCTTCAGCACAGATACGCAGTATTTT
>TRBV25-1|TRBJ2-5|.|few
CASPPSMGCSPKETQYF
TGTGCCAGCCCTCCATCGATGGGATGTTCGCCGAAAGAGACCCAGTACTTC
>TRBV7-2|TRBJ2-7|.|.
CASSLGLAPRPYEQYF
TGTGCCAGCAGCTTAGGCCTAGCGCCTCGTCCCTACGAGCAGTACTTC
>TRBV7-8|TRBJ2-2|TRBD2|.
CASPSGGITGELFF
TGTGCCAGCCCCAGCGGGGGAATCACCGGGGAGCTGTTTTTT
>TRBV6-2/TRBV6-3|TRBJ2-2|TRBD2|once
CASTRTSGRALTGELFF
TGTGCCAGCACCCGGACTAGCGGGAGGGCCCTCACCGGGGAGCTGTTTTTT
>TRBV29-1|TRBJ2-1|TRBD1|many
CSVNRGLGYNEQFF
TGCAGCGTGAACAGGGGGTTGGGATACAATGAGCAGTTCTTC
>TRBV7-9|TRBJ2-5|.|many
CASSFRYQETQYF
TGTGCCAGCAGCTTTAGGTACCAAGAGACCCAGTACTTC
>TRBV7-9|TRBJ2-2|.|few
CASSPQAVIGTGELFF
TGTGCCAGCAGCCCTCAGGCGGTAATCGGCACCGGGGAGCTGTTTTTT